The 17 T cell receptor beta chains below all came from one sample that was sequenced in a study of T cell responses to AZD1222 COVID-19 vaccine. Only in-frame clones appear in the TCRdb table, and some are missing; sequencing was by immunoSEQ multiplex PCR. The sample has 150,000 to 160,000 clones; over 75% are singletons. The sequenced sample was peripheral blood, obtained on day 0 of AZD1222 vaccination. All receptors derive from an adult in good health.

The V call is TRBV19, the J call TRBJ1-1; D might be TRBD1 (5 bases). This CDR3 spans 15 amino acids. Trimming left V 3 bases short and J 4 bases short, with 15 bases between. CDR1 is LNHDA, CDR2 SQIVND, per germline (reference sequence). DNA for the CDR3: TGTGCCAGTAGTATCATGGGTCAGGGTGCCACTGAAGCTTTCTTT. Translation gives CASSIMGQGATEAFF.

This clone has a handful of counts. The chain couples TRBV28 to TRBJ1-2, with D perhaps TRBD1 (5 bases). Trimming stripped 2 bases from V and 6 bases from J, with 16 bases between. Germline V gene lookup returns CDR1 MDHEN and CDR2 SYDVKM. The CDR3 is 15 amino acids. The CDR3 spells CASSLLSWGSNGYTF. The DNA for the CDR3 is TGTGCCAGCAGTTTACTCTCTTGGGGCTCTAATGGCTACACCTTC.

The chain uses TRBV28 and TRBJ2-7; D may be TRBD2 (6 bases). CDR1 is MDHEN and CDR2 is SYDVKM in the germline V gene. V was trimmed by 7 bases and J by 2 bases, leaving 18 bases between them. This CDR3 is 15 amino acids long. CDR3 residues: CASNRAGTGTYEQYF. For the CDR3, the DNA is TGTGCCAGCAATAGGGCCGGGACTGGGACCTACGAGCAGTACTTC.

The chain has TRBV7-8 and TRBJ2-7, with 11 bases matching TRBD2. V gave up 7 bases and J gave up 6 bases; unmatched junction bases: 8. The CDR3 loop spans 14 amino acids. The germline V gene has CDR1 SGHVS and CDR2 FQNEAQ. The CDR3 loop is CASKKLAGVREQYF. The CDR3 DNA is TGTGCCAGCAAAAAACTAGCGGGAGTCCGCGAGCAGTACTTC.

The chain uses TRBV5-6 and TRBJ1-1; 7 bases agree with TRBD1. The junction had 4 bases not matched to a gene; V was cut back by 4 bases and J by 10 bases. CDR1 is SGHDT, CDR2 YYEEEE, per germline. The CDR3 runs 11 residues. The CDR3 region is CASSKNRGAFF. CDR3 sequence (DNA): TGTGCCAGCAGCAAAAACAGGGGAGCTTTCTTT.

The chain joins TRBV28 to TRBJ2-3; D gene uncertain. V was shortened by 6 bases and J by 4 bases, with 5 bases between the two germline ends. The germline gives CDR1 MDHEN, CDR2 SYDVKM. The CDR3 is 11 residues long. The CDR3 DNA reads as TGTGCCAGCAGCCTGGCAGATACGCAGTATTTT. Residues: CASSLADTQYF.

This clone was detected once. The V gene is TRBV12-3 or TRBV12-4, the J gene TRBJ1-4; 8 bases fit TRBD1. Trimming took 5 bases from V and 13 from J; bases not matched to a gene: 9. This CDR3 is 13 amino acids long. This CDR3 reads CASSPGTGSGLFF. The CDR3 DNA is TGTGCCAGCAGTCCCGGGACAGGTAGTGGACTGTTTTTT.

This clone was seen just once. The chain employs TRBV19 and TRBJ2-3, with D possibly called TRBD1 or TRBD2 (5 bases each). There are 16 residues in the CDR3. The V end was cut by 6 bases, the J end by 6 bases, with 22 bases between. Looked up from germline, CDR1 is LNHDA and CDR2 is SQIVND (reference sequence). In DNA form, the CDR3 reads TGTGCCAGTAGACGGGGCCTTACTGTTGGGCTGGATACGCAGTATTTT. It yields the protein CASRRGLTVGLDTQYF.

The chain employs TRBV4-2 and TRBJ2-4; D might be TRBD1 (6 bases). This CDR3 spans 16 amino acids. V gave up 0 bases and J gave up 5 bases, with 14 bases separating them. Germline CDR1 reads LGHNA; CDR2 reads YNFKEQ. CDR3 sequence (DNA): TGTGCCAGCAGCCAAGAGCTCGGTGCAGGGGAAAACATTCAGTACTTC. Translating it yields CASSQELGAGENIQYF.

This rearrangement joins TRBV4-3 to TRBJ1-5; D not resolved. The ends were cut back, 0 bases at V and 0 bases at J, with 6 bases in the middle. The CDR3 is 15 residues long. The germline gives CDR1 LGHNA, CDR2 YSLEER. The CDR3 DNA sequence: TGCGCCAGCAGCCAAGACAGAGCTAGCAATCAGCCCCAGCATTTT. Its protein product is CASSQDRASNQPQHF.

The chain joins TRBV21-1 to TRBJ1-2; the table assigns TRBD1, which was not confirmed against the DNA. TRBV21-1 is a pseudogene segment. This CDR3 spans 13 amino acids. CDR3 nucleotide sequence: TGTGCCAGCAGCAACACAGGGGTCCGTGGCTACACCTTC. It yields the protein CASSNTGVRGYTF.

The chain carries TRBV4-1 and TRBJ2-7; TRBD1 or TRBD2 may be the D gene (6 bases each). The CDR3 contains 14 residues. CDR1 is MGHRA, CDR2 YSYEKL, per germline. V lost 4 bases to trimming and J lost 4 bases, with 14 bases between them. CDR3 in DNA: TGCGCCAGCAGCCTACGACAAGGGGGGTACGAGCAGTACTTC. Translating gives CASSLRQGGYEQYF.

The CDR3 DNA follows: TGTGCCAGTAGATTGGGGGGCTTCGGCGAGCAGTACTTC. It specifies CASRLGGFGEQYF. The chain has TRBV19 and TRBJ2-7; possibly TRBD1 or TRBD2 for D (6 bases each). The germline gives CDR1 LNHDA, CDR2 SQIVND (reference sequence). V was clipped by 6 bases and J by 6 bases, with 15 bases between them. The CDR3 consists of 13 residues.

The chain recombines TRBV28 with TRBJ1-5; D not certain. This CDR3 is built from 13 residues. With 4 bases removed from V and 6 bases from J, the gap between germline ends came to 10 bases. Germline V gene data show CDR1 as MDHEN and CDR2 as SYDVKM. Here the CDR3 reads CASSSRPGQPQHF. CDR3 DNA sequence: TGTGCCAGCAGTTCCCGTCCGGGTCAGCCCCAGCATTTT.

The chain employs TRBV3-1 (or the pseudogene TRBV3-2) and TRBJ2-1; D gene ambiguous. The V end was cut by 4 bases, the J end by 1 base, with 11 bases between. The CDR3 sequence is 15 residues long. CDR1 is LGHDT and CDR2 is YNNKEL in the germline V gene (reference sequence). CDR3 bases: TGTGCCAGCAGCCCGGAACGTTGGTCCTACAATGAGCAGTTCTTC. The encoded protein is CASSPERWSYNEQFF.

In DNA, the CDR3 is TGTGCCAGCAGCTTGGTAGCCCACAATGAGCAGTTCTTC. The encoded protein is CASSLVAHNEQFF. This chain joins TRBV5-4 and TRBJ2-1; no firm D call. The CDR3 totals 13 residues. The V and J ends lost 0 bases and 5 bases respectively, with 6 bases between them. Germline CDR1 and CDR2: SGHNT and YYREEE (reference sequence).

Here the CDR3 reads CRRTSLNEQFF. CDR3 DNA: TGCAGGAGGACTAGCCTCAATGAGCAGTTCTTC. The rearrangement links TRBV29-1 to TRBJ2-1; 8 bases line up with TRBD2. Germline V gene lookup returns CDR1 SQVTM and CDR2 ANQGSEA. CDR3 size: 11 residues.